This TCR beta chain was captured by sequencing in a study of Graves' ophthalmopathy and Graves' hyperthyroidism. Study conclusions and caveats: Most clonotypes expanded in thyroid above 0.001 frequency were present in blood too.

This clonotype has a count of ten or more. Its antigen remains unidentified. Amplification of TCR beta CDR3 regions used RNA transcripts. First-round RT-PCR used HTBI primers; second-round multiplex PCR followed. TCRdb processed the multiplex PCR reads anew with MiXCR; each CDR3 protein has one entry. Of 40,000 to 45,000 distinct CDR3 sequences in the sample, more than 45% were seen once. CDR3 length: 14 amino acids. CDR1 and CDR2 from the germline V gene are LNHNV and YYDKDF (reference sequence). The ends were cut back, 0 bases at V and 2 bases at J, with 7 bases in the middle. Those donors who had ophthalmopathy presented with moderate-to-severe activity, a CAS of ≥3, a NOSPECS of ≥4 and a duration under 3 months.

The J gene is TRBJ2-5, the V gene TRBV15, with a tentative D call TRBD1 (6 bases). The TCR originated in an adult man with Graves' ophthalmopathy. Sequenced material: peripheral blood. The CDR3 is CATSRDTGQETQYF. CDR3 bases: TGTGCCACCAGCAGAGATACAGGGCAAGAGACCCAGTACTTC.